The rows below give T cell receptor beta chains drawn from one sample of a study of beta chain features in type 1 diabetes. Clones were sequenced by immunoSEQ multiplex PCR, and TCRdb holds only the in-frame ones, with some missing. The sample shows 300,000 to 350,000 clones, 13% of them seen only once. Sequenced sample: naive CD4+ T cells from blood. The origin of the receptors is a woman aged 18-35 years with type 1 diabetes. Each CDR3 is given with its conserved first and last residue. The order of the fields is J gene, V gene, CDR3 protein.

J gene: TRBJ2-5; V gene: TRBV29-1; CDR3 protein: CSVVRPQETQYF
J gene: TRBJ2-3; V gene: TRBV18; CDR3 protein: CASSPALASEDTQYF
J gene: TRBJ2-3; V gene: TRBV4-1; CDR3 protein: CASSREASGILDTQYF
J gene: TRBJ2-1; V gene: TRBV18; CDR3 protein: CASSPPEIAYNEQFF
J gene: TRBJ1-4; V gene: TRBV28; CDR3 protein: CASTTTPLNEKLFF
J gene: TRBJ2-3; V gene: TRBV28; CDR3 protein: CASRLTLGHSPRDTQYF
J gene: TRBJ2-1; V gene: TRBV5-4; CDR3 protein: CASSGGTRSSYNEQFF
J gene: TRBJ2-1; V gene: TRBV2; CDR3 protein: CASSSDRGGYNEQFF
J gene: TRBJ1-1; V gene: TRBV19; CDR3 protein: CASSRYTSMNTEAFF
J gene: TRBJ2-3; V gene: TRBV28; CDR3 protein: CASSLLGQGNADTQYF
J gene: TRBJ2-2; V gene: TRBV19; CDR3 protein: CASSINRNTGELFF
J gene: TRBJ2-1; V gene: TRBV5-6; CDR3 protein: CASSFYREQFF
J gene: TRBJ2-1; V gene: TRBV19; CDR3 protein: CASSIWTSGRFEQFF
J gene: TRBJ2-2; V gene: TRBV4-1; CDR3 protein: CASSQSGRAPTGELFF
J gene: TRBJ1-5; V gene: TRBV19; CDR3 protein: CASSTRGASNQPQHF
J gene: TRBJ2-1; V gene: TRBV9; CDR3 protein: CASSVDPRGDNEQFF
J gene: TRBJ2-7; V gene: TRBV4-1; CDR3 protein: CASSRQREGPYEQYF
J gene: TRBJ1-5; V gene: TRBV6-1; CDR3 protein: CASRAQGPQHF
J gene: TRBJ1-2; V gene: TRBV5-1; CDR3 protein: CASSLGQPNGYTF
J gene: TRBJ2-5; V gene: TRBV7-8; CDR3 protein: CASSPRMGGPETQYF
J gene: TRBJ2-1; V gene: TRBV2; CDR3 protein: CASSALLEGEQFF
J gene: TRBJ1-6; V gene: TRBV30; CDR3 protein: CAGANIGNSPLHF
J gene: TRBJ2-1; V gene: TRBV11-2; CDR3 protein: CASSQVRGSYNEQFF
J gene: TRBJ2-7; V gene: TRBV4-1; CDR3 protein: CASSHPFPLAGGRKNYEQYF
J gene: TRBJ1-1; V gene: TRBV4-1; CDR3 protein: CASSQVDRHPGDTEAFF
J gene: TRBJ2-5; V gene: TRBV7-2; CDR3 protein: CASSYGLLRTQYF
J gene: TRBJ1-5; V gene: TRBV7-9; CDR3 protein: CASSFSADPDGNQPQHF
J gene: TRBJ1-1; V gene: TRBV29-1; CDR3 protein: CSVEAYMNTEAFF
J gene: TRBJ2-7; V gene: TRBV19; CDR3 protein: CASRRTSGSHEQYF
J gene: TRBJ2-3; V gene: TRBV6-5; CDR3 protein: CASGGSDTQYF
J gene: TRBJ2-1; V gene: TRBV29-1; CDR3 protein: CSGGEGAGRSTSEQFF
J gene: TRBJ2-1; V gene: TRBV9; CDR3 protein: CASSVASGNEQFF
J gene: TRBJ1-1; V gene: TRBV4-2; CDR3 protein: CASSQEVRGTEAFF
J gene: TRBJ2-3; V gene: TRBV9; CDR3 protein: CASSTRQAQDTQYF
J gene: TRBJ1-1; V gene: TRBV30; CDR3 protein: CAWSVQETGGGWAFF
J gene: TRBJ2-1; V gene: TRBV9; CDR3 protein: CASSVEGQYYNEQFF
J gene: TRBJ1-1; V gene: TRBV7-3; CDR3 protein: CASSSDTSSGEAFF
J gene: TRBJ2-3; V gene: TRBV5-6; CDR3 protein: CASSSRGLAGFTDTQYF
J gene: TRBJ2-5; V gene: TRBV13; CDR3 protein: CASSLGWASGSRDRYF
J gene: TRBJ1-5; V gene: TRBV4-1; CDR3 protein: CASSLSGNLNQPQHF
J gene: TRBJ2-5; V gene: TRBV7-6; CDR3 protein: CASSTLAGEWETQYF
J gene: -; V gene: TRBV30; CDR3 protein: CAWNSGANYEQYF
J gene: TRBJ1-1; V gene: TRBV7-9; CDR3 protein: CASSLVGQGGTEAFF